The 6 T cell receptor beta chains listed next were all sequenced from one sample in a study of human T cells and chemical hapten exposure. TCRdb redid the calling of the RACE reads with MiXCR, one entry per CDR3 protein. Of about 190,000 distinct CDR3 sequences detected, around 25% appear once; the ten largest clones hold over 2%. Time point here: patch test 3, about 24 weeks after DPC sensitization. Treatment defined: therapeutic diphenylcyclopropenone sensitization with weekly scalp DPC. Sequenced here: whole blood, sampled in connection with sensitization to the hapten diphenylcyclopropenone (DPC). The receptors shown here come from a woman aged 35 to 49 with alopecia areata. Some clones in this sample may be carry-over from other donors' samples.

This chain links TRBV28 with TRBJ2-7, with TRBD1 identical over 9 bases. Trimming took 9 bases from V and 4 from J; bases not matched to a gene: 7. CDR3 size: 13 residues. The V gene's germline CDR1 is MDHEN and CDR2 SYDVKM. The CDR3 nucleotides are TGTGCCAGTATGACAGGGGGTAGGTACGAGCAGTACTTC. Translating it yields CASMTGGRYEQYF.

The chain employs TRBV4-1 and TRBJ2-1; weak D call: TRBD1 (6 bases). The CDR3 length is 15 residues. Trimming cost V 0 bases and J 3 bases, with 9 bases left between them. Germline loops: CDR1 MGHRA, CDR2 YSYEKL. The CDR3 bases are TGCGCCAGCAGCCAAGAACAGGGTGTCTACAATGAGCAGTTCTTC. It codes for CASSQEQGVYNEQFF.

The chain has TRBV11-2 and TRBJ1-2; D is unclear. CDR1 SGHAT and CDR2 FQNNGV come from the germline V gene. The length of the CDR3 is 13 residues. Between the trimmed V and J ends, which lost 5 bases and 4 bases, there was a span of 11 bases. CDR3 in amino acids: CASSTSGPYGYTF. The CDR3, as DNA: TGTGCCAGCAGCACCTCAGGACCCTATGGCTACACCTTC.

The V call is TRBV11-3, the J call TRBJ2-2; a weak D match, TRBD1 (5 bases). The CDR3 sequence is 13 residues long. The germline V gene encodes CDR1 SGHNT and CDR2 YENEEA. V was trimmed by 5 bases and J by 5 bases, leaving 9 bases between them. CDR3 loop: CASSQQGTGELFF. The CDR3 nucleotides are TGTGCCAGCAGCCAGCAGGGAACCGGGGAGCTGTTTTTT.

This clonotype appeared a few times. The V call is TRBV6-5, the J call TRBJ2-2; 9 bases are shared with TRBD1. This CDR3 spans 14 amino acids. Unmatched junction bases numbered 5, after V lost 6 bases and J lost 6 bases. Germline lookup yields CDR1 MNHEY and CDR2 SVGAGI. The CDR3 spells CASRTGGVPGELFF. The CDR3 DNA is TGTGCCAGCAGGACAGGGGGGGTACCCGGGGAGCTGTTTTTT.

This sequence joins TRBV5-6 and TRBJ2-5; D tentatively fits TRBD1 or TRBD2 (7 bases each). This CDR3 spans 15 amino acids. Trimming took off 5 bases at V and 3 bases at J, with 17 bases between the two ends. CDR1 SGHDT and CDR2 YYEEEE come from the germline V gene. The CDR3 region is CASRAAAGGEETQYF. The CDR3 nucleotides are TGTGCCAGCAGAGCCGCCGCAGGGGGGGAAGAGACCCAGTACTTC.